This T cell receptor (beta chain) was sequenced during a study of CD8 T cells in Susac syndrome. Random hexamers primed reverse transcription of about 0.5 to 1 ug RNA. TCRdb reanalysed the immunoSEQ multiplex PCR reads using MiXCR and keeps one entry per CDR3 protein. The repertoire holds 300,000 to 350,000 distinct CDR3 sequences, with 90% to 95% as singletons. CDR1 and CDR2 from the germline V gene are SGDLS and YYNGEE. V lost 2 bases and J lost 7; bases outside the gene matches: 6. This CDR3 region has 14 residues. Source material: CD4+ T cells from PBMCs. The chain carries TRBV9 and TRBJ2-1; 7 bases are shared with TRBD2. This receptor was obtained from a human donor with multiple sclerosis. The CDR3 loop reads CASSVTGGVNEQFF. The CDR3 nucleotides read TGTGCCAGCAGCGTCACGGGAGGAGTGAATGAGCAGTTCTTC.